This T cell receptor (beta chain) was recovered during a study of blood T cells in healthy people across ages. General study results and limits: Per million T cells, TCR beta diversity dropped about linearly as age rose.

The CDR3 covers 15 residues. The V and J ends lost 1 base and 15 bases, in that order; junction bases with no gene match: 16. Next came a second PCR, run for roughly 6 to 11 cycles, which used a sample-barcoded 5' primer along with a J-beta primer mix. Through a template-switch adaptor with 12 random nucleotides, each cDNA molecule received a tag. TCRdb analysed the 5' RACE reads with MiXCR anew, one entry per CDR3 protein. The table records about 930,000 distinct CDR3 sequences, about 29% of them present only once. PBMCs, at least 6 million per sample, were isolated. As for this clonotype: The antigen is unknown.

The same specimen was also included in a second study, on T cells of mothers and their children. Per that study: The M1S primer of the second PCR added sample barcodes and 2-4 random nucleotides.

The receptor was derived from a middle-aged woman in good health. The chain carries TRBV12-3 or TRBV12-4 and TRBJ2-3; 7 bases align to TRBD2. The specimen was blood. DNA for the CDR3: TGTGCCAGCAGTTTAGACTCTAGCGGTTCAGATACGGAATATTTT. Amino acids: CASSLDSSGSDTEYF.